Listed below are T cell receptor beta chains from one sample, sequenced in a study of response to subunit inactivated influenza vaccine. Using its own MiXCR run on the RT-PCR reads, TCRdb lists one record per CDR3 protein. The sample lists approximately 490,000 distinct CDR3 sequences; about 7.2% were seen once. The sample in question was PBMCs from blood, obtained less than 25 months after vaccination. These TCRs come from a man aged 50 to 69 who received an inactivated influenza vaccine. CDR3s include the opening cysteine and the closing phenylalanine or tryptophan. The order of the fields is D gene, V gene, J gene, clone size, CDR3 protein, CDR3 DNA. The D gene is left open where the match is weak. Part of the rows lack a size; the others show once, few, many or a class for expanded clones.

d_call: -; v_call: TRBV29-1; j_call: TRBJ2-7; clone_size: few; cdr3_aa: CSVHLGVGYEQYF; cdr3_nt: TGCAGCGTTCACTTAGGGGTAGGGTACGAGCAGTACTTC
d_call: -; v_call: TRBV20-1; j_call: TRBJ2-7; clone_size: many; cdr3_aa: CSAPNGIYEQYF; cdr3_nt: TGCAGTGCACCCAACGGAATCTACGAGCAGTACTTC
d_call: TRBD1; v_call: TRBV3-1; j_call: TRBJ2-1; clone_size: -; cdr3_aa: CASSQQQGWGNNEQFF; cdr3_nt: TGTGCCAGCAGCCAACAACAGGGGTGGGGTAACAATGAGCAGTTCTTC
d_call: TRBD1; v_call: TRBV12-3/TRBV12-4; j_call: TRBJ2-1; clone_size: few; cdr3_aa: CASSWGQGDEQFF; cdr3_nt: TGTGCCAGCAGTTGGGGACAGGGGGATGAGCAGTTCTTC
d_call: TRBD1; v_call: TRBV5-1; j_call: TRBJ2-3; clone_size: few; cdr3_aa: CASSLGDSFTDTQYF; cdr3_nt: TGCGCCAGCAGCTTGGGGGACAGCTTCACAGATACGCAGTATTTT
d_call: -; v_call: TRBV7-6; j_call: TRBJ2-1; clone_size: many; cdr3_aa: CASSLESSRASNEQFF; cdr3_nt: TGTGCCAGCAGCTTAGAATCCTCCAGGGCCAGTAATGAGCAGTTCTTC
d_call: -; v_call: TRBV7-9; j_call: TRBJ1-2; clone_size: -; cdr3_aa: CASSLDIAGYTF; cdr3_nt: TGTGCCAGCAGCTTAGACATTGCCGGCTACACCTTC
d_call: -; v_call: TRBV6-1; j_call: TRBJ1-1; clone_size: few; cdr3_aa: CASSELTGNTEAFF; cdr3_nt: TGTGCCAGCAGTGAATTGACAGGGAACACTGAAGCTTTCTTT
d_call: -; v_call: TRBV7-2; j_call: TRBJ2-2; clone_size: few; cdr3_aa: CASSSPPDTGELFF; cdr3_nt: TGTGCCAGCAGCTCTCCACCGGACACCGGGGAGCTGTTTTTT
d_call: -; v_call: TRBV5-6; j_call: TRBJ2-5; clone_size: many; cdr3_aa: CASSLKGAETQYF; cdr3_nt: TGTGCCAGCAGCTTGAAAGGTGCGGAGACCCAGTACTTC
d_call: TRBD2; v_call: TRBV28; j_call: TRBJ2-2; clone_size: few; cdr3_aa: CASGTSGRRTGELFF; cdr3_nt: TGTGCCAGCGGGACTAGCGGGAGGCGAACCGGGGAGCTGTTTTTT
d_call: TRBD2; v_call: TRBV6-4; j_call: TRBJ2-1; clone_size: -; cdr3_aa: CASRGLAGGAQFF; cdr3_nt: TGTGCCAGCCGGGGACTAGCGGGAGGGGCCCAGTTCTTC
d_call: TRBD1; v_call: TRBV7-2; j_call: TRBJ1-2; clone_size: many; cdr3_aa: CASSLPQGAFNYGYTF; cdr3_nt: TGTGCCAGCAGCTTACCCCAGGGGGCGTTTAACTATGGCTACACCTTC
d_call: TRBD2; v_call: TRBV20-1; j_call: TRBJ2-5; clone_size: few; cdr3_aa: CSARVRTSFETQYF; cdr3_nt: TGCAGTGCTAGAGTTAGGACTAGCTTTGAGACCCAGTACTTC
d_call: TRBD1; v_call: TRBV4-1; j_call: TRBJ1-2; clone_size: -; cdr3_aa: CASSQPLNRGSGYTF; cdr3_nt: TGCGCCAGCAGCCAGCCCTTGAACAGGGGAAGTGGCTACACCTTC
d_call: -; v_call: TRBV4-2; j_call: TRBJ2-4; clone_size: many; cdr3_aa: CASSQDVNIQYF; cdr3_nt: TGTGCCAGCAGCCAAGACGTGAACATTCAGTACTTC
d_call: -; v_call: TRBV6-1; j_call: TRBJ2-3; clone_size: -; cdr3_aa: CASGESGRVTSTDTQYF; cdr3_nt: TGTGCCAGCGGTGAGAGCGGGCGAGTTACTAGCACAGATACGCAGTATTTT
d_call: -; v_call: TRBV18; j_call: TRBJ2-2; clone_size: -; cdr3_aa: CASSPPTGPNTGELFF; cdr3_nt: TGTGCCAGCTCACCACCTACAGGGCCGAACACCGGGGAGCTGTTTTTT
d_call: TRBD1; v_call: TRBV6-1; j_call: TRBJ2-3; clone_size: few; cdr3_aa: CASSPGQGPTDTQYF; cdr3_nt: TGTGCCAGCAGTCCCGGACAGGGCCCCACAGATACGCAGTATTTT
d_call: -; v_call: TRBV20-1; j_call: TRBJ2-7; clone_size: -; cdr3_aa: CSSRGINYEQYF; cdr3_nt: TGCAGTAGCCGCGGGATAAACTACGAGCAGTACTTC
d_call: TRBD2; v_call: TRBV12-3/TRBV12-4; j_call: TRBJ2-1; clone_size: many; cdr3_aa: CASSSPLPPSGRAHEQFF; cdr3_nt: TGTGCCAGCAGTTCCCCTCTCCCCCCTAGCGGGAGGGCCCATGAGCAGTTCTTC
d_call: -; v_call: TRBV29-1; j_call: TRBJ2-5; clone_size: -; cdr3_aa: CSVEWRGRGETQYF; cdr3_nt: TGCAGCGTTGAATGGAGAGGGCGCGGGGAGACCCAGTACTTC
d_call: -; v_call: TRBV6-1; j_call: TRBJ1-2; clone_size: few; cdr3_aa: CASSVPAQRIYGYTF; cdr3_nt: TGTGCCAGCAGTGTTCCGGCCCAGAGGATCTATGGCTACACCTTC
d_call: -; v_call: TRBV4-3; j_call: TRBJ1-6; clone_size: -; cdr3_aa: CASSKRVYNSPLHF; cdr3_nt: TGCGCCAGCAGCAAGCGGGTCTATAATTCACCCCTCCACTTT
d_call: -; v_call: TRBV6-2/TRBV6-3; j_call: TRBJ2-7; clone_size: many; cdr3_aa: CASSVTFLGEQYF; cdr3_nt: TGTGCCAGCAGTGTAACTTTTCTGGGTGAGCAGTACTTC
d_call: -; v_call: TRBV20-1; j_call: TRBJ1-4; clone_size: -; cdr3_aa: CSAREVGGEKLFF; cdr3_nt: TGCAGTGCTAGAGAAGTGGGGGGTGAAAAACTGTTTTTT
d_call: -; v_call: TRBV5-1; j_call: TRBJ2-7; clone_size: many; cdr3_aa: CASSLAWSDRGSYEQYF; cdr3_nt: TGCGCCAGCAGCTTGGCCTGGTCGGATAGGGGGTCCTACGAGCAGTACTTC
d_call: -; v_call: TRBV20-1; j_call: TRBJ2-5; clone_size: many; cdr3_aa: CSAPSKRSRGTQYF; cdr3_nt: TGCAGTGCTCCGTCCAAGCGGAGCAGGGGGACCCAGTACTTC
d_call: -; v_call: TRBV5-5; j_call: TRBJ2-7; clone_size: few; cdr3_aa: CASSSQNRDGNYEQYF; cdr3_nt: TGTGCCAGCAGCTCCCAGAACCGGGACGGTAACTACGAGCAGTACTTC
d_call: TRBD2; v_call: TRBV7-6; j_call: TRBJ2-3; clone_size: few; cdr3_aa: CASSTVAGVGTDTQYF; cdr3_nt: TGTGCCAGCAGCACCGTAGCGGGAGTAGGCACAGATACGCAGTATTTT
d_call: TRBD2; v_call: TRBV6-5; j_call: TRBJ2-7; clone_size: many; cdr3_aa: CASSSPRTSGAYEQYF; cdr3_nt: TGTGCCAGCAGTTCTCCTCGGACTAGCGGGGCCTACGAGCAGTACTTC
d_call: -; v_call: TRBV12-3/TRBV12-4; j_call: TRBJ2-7; clone_size: few; cdr3_aa: CASSRPPKDIYGHEQYF; cdr3_nt: TGTGCCAGCAGCCGGCCCCCTAAGGACATTTACGGGCACGAGCAGTACTTC
d_call: -; v_call: TRBV6-1; j_call: TRBJ1-2; clone_size: -; cdr3_aa: CASSEQGSPSNYGYTF; cdr3_nt: TGTGCCAGCAGTGAACAGGGCTCCCCTTCTAACTATGGCTACACCTTC
d_call: -; v_call: TRBV24-1; j_call: TRBJ2-7; clone_size: many; cdr3_aa: CATSRTLGEQYF; cdr3_nt: TGTGCCACCAGTCGGACCTTGGGCGAGCAGTACTTC
d_call: -; v_call: TRBV7-2; j_call: TRBJ2-3; clone_size: many; cdr3_aa: CASSLSGPRGPDTQYF; cdr3_nt: TGTGCCAGCAGCTTATCCGGCCCCAGGGGTCCAGATACGCAGTATTTT
d_call: TRBD2; v_call: TRBV9; j_call: TRBJ2-7; clone_size: few; cdr3_aa: CASSLRLAGEGEQYF; cdr3_nt: TGTGCCAGCAGCCTTCGACTAGCGGGAGAAGGTGAGCAGTACTTC
d_call: -; v_call: TRBV4-3; j_call: TRBJ2-7; clone_size: few; cdr3_aa: CASSQQGKGAYEQYF; cdr3_nt: TGCGCCAGCAGCCAACAGGGGAAGGGCGCCTACGAGCAGTACTTC
d_call: -; v_call: TRBV23-1; j_call: TRBJ2-1; clone_size: few; cdr3_aa: CASSQWYAYPHNEQFF; cdr3_nt: TGCGCCAGCAGTCAATGGTACGCCTACCCCCACAATGAGCAGTTCTTC
d_call: TRBD2; v_call: TRBV2; j_call: TRBJ2-1; clone_size: few; cdr3_aa: CASSLRTSGASGEQFF; cdr3_nt: TGTGCCAGCAGTCTACGGACTAGCGGGGCCAGTGGTGAGCAGTTCTTC
d_call: TRBD1; v_call: TRBV20-1; j_call: TRBJ2-1; clone_size: few; cdr3_aa: CSARGTGGPNEQFF; cdr3_nt: TGCAGTGCTAGGGGCACAGGGGGGCCCAATGAGCAGTTCTTC
d_call: TRBD1; v_call: TRBV9; j_call: TRBJ2-1; clone_size: few; cdr3_aa: CASSVDGTGGGGEQFF; cdr3_nt: TGTGCCAGCAGCGTAGATGGGACAGGGGGCGGCGGTGAGCAGTTCTTC
d_call: -; v_call: TRBV27; j_call: TRBJ2-7; clone_size: few; cdr3_aa: CASSLISGSAVEQYF; cdr3_nt: TGTGCCAGCAGTTTAATCTCCGGCTCAGCCGTCGAGCAGTACTTC
d_call: -; v_call: TRBV7-9; j_call: TRBJ2-5; clone_size: few; cdr3_aa: CASKGGAFEETQYF; cdr3_nt: TGTGCCAGTAAAGGGGGGGCCTTTGAAGAGACCCAGTACTTC
d_call: TRBD2; v_call: TRBV7-8; j_call: TRBJ2-5; clone_size: many; cdr3_aa: CASSLGLVQETQYF; cdr3_nt: TGTGCCAGCAGCCTCGGACTAGTCCAAGAGACCCAGTACTTC
d_call: TRBD2; v_call: TRBV12-3/TRBV12-4; j_call: TRBJ2-1; clone_size: few; cdr3_aa: CASSFYNGRGSYNEQFF; cdr3_nt: TGTGCCAGCAGTTTTTATAACGGGAGGGGATCCTACAATGAGCAGTTCTTC
d_call: -; v_call: TRBV5-1; j_call: TRBJ2-2; clone_size: -; cdr3_aa: CASSWLVLGELFF; cdr3_nt: TGCGCCAGCAGCTGGCTGGTGCTCGGGGAGCTGTTTTTT